The clone carrying this T cell receptor beta chain was recorded many times. Its antigen is unidentified. In patients aged 18 to 65, hyperthyroidism was newly diagnosed, with duration under 2 months. Diagnostic assessment was based on clinical symptoms, serum thyroxine and TRAb, thyroid ultrasound and orbital computed tomography. The data are from a study of T cells in Graves' hyperthyroidism and ophthalmopathy. General study results and limits: In blood, most of the thyroid clonotypes expanded above 0.001 were also present.

The source material, RNA transcripts, was used to amplify TCR beta CDR3 regions. TCR CDR3 underwent first-round RT-PCR with the HTBI primer set. TCRdb re-called the multiplex PCR reads with MiXCR, one entry per CDR3 protein. The sample yields a few hundred thousand distinct CDR3 sequences, 15% seen once. The CDR3 loop spans 13 amino acids. V dropped 6 bases and J dropped 3 bases, with 12 bases sitting between them. Germline V gene sequence: CDR1 SQVTM, CDR2 ANQGSEA. Material: blood. The chain uses TRBV29-1 and TRBJ2-1, with D perhaps TRBD2 (5 bases). The TCR originated in a woman between 45 and 65 years old with Graves' hyperthyroidism that later progressed to Graves' ophthalmopathy. The CDR3 DNA reads as TGCAGCGTATCGGACTCAGTCTACAATGAGCAGTTCTTC. Protein product: CSVSDSVYNEQFF.